The present T cell receptor (beta chain) was sequenced within a study of blood T cell repertoires in COVID-19 (dated by TCRdb to the early 2020s). About the full investigation: The collaborator samples originated in the United States, Italy and Spain and spanned the acute and convalescent phases of COVID-19. The samples were drawn from two sources: the first 160 participants of the ongoing ImmuneRACE study, and 1,200 or so subjects contributed by 6 global collaborators. Subjects who had been exposed to COVID-19, were actively infected with it, or had recovered from it provided the deeply sampled blood TCRbeta repertoires that made up the dataset. Sample metadata almost always included a de-identified subject ID, COVID-19 status, age in years and sex. Where available, HLA class I and class II types were taken from metadata supplied by the sample provider and were not determined by assay-based typing. The repertoires were released in a freely available public database intended as a resource for research on the immune response to SARS-CoV-2. The prospective study material was composed of cDNA or gDNA derived from T cells, B-cell-depleted T cells, or PBMCs.

TCRbeta CDR3 regions were amplified from genomic DNA using the immunoSEQ Assay, a bias-controlled multiplex PCR. The authors processed their data as follows. Within the assay, amplification of reference gene primers was used to estimate how many nucleated cells each sample contained. To quantify the absolute abundance of each unique TCRbeta CDR3 rearrangement, sequence reads were collapsed and filtered. For each sample, productive Simpson clonality was calculated by taking the square root of Simpson's diversity index across productive rearrangements. Imported from immuneACCESS, the table was reduced by TCRdb to in-frame sequences with V and J called. These copies leave out some clones; in studies compared against another copy, an unresolved V gene accounts for under half, and the cause of the remainder is not known. V, J and clone size derive from that table, while D and trimming were established from the DNA sequence. The sample has fewer than 500,000 clones on record, roughly 80% of them singletons. The top ten clonotypes cover more than 0.95% of the sample.

Each collaborating institution followed its own protocols to collect whole blood in K2EDTA tubes. For TCRbeta analysis, collaborator samples were shipped as frozen whole blood, as isolated PBMCs, or as DNA extracted from either sample type. Overall study results and their limits: The amount of clinical and demographic metadata varied by source and participant and was provided uncurated.

As to this clone: This clone's antigen is unknown. Per-base qualities were not stored, and no clone one base away is much larger.

The CDR3 measures 14 amino acids from cysteine to phenylalanine. Just CDR3 DNA is preserved here, 42 bases in frame from base 1. Here V drops 4 bases and J drops 3 bases, and the junction holds 5 bases not matched to any gene. CDR1 SNHLY and CDR2 FYNNEI were looked up in the germline V gene. The clonotype originates from a human donor with acute or convalescent COVID-19. The donor label of this sample is uncertain. Sequenced sample: peripheral blood. Recombination joined TRBV2 with TRBJ1-1, with TRBD1 matching 7 junction bases. The DNA is as follows: TGTGCCAGCAGTGTAGACAGGGTATACACTGAAGCTTTCTTT. Translated, this is CASSVDRVYTEAFF.